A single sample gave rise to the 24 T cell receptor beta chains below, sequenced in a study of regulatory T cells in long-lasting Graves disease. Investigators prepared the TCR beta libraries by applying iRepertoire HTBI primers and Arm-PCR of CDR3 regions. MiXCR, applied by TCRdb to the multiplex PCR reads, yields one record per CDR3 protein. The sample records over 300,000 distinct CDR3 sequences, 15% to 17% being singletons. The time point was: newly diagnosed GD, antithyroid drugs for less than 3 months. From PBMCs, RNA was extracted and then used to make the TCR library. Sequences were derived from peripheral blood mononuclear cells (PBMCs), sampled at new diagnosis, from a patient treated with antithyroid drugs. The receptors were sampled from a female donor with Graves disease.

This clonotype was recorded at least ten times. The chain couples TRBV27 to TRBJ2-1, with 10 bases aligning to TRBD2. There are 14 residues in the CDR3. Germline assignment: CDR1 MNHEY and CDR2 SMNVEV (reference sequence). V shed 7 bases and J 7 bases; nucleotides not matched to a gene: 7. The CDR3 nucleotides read TGTGCCAGCATGTCGGGACTAGCGCTAAATGAGCAGTTCTTC. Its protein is CASMSGLALNEQFF.

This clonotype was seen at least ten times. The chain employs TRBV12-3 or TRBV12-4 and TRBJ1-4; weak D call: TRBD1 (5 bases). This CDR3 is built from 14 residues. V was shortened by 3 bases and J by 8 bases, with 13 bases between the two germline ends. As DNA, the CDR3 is TGTGCCAGCAGTTTGGGGCCACGACGAGAAAAACTGTTTTTT. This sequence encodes CASSLGPRREKLFF.

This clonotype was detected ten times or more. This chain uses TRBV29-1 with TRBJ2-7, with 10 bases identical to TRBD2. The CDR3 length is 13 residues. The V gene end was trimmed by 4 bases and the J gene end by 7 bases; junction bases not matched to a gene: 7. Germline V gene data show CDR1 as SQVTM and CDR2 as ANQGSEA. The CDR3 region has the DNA TGCAGCGTTGGAAGCGGGAGGGCCCATGAGCAGTACTTC. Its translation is CSVGSGRAHEQYF.

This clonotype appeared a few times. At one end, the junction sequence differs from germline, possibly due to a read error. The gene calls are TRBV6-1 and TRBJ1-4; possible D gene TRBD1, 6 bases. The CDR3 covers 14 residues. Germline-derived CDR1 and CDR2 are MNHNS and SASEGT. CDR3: CASSLTGWDEKLVF. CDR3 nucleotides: TGTGCCAGCAGTCTGACAGGATGGGATGAAAAACTGGTTTTT.

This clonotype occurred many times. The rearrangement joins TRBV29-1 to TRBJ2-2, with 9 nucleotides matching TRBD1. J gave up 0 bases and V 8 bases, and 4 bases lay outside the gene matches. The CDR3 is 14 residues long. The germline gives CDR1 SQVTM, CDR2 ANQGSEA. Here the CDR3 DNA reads TGCAGCACGAGACAGGGGGCGAACACCGGGGAGCTGTTTTTT. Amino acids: CSTRQGANTGELFF.

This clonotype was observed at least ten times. The CDR3 sequence: CASRQETQYF. For the CDR3, the DNA is TGTGCCAGCAGGCAAGAGACCCAGTACTTC. V usage is TRBV18 and J usage is TRBJ2-5; D gene uncertain. The CDR3 is 10 residues long. The V end lost 8 bases, the J end lost 2 bases, and 3 bases lay between the germline ends. Germline V gene lookup returns CDR1 KGHSH and CDR2 LQKENI.

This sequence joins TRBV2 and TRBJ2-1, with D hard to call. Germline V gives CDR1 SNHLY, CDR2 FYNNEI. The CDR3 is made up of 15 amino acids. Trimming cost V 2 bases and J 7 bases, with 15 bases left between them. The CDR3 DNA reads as TGTGCCAGCAGTGAAACCCCTTCGTCGGTTAATGAGCAGTTCTTC. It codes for CASSETPSSVNEQFF. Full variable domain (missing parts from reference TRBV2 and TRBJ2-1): EPEVTQTPSHQVTQMGQEVILRCVPISNHLYFYWYRQILGQKVEFLVSFYNNEISEKSEIFDDQFSVERPDGSNFTLKIRSTKLEDSAMYFCASSETPSSVNEQFFGPGTRLTVL.

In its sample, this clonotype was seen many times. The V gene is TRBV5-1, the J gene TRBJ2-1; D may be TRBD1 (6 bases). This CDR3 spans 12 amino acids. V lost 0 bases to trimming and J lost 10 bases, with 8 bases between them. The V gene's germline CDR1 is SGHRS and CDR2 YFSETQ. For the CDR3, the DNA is TGCGCCAGCAGCTTGGACCAGGGGGAGCAGTTCTTC. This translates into CASSLDQGEQFF.

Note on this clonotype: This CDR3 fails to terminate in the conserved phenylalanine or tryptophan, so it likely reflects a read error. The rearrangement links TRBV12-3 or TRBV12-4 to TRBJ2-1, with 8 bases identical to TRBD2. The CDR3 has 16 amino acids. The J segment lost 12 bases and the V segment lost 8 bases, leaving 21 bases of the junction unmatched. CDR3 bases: TGTGCCAGCCGCCTGTCGGGGGGGGGGGCCATCACTGTGCAGTTCTAC. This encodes CASRLSGGGAITVQFY.

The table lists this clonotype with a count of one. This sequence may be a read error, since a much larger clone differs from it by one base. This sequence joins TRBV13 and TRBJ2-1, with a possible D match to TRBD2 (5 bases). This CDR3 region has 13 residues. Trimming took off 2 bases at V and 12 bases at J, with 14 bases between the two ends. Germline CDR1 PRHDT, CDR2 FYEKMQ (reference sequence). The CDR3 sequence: CASSLLRAVGQFF. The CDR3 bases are TGTGCCAGCAGCTTATTGCGGGCGGTGGGGCAGTTCTTC.

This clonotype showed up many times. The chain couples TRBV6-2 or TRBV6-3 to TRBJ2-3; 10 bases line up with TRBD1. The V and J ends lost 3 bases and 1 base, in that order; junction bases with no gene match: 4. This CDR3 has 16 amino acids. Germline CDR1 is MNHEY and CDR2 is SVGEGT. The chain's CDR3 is CASSYSGTGGTDTQYF. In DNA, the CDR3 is TGTGCCAGCAGTTATTCTGGGACAGGGGGCACAGATACGCAGTATTTT.

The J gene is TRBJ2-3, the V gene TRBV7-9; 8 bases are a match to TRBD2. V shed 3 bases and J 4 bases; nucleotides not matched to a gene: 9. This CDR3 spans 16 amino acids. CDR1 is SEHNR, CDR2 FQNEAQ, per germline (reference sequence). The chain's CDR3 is CASSFPGGRSPDTQYF. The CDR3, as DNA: TGTGCCAGCAGCTTCCCTGGCGGGAGGAGCCCAGATACGCAGTATTTT.

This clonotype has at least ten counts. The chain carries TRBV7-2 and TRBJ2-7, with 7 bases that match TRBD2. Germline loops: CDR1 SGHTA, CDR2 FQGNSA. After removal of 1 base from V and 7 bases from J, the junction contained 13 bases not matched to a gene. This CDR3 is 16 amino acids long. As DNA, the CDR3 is TGTGCCAGCAGCTTAGTGGCGGGAACCGGGGGAGGGGAGCAGTACTTC. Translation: CASSLVAGTGGGEQYF.

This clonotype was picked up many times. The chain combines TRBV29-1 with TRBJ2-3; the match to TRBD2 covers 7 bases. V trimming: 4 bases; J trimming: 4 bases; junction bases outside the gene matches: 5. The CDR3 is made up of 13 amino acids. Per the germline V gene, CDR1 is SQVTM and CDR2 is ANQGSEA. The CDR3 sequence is CSVGPGGSDTQYF. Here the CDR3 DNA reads TGCAGCGTTGGACCGGGAGGCTCAGATACGCAGTATTTT.

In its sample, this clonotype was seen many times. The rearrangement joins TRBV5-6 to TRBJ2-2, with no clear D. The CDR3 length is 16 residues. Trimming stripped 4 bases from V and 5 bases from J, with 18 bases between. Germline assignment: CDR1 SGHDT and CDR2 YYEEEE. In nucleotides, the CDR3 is TGTGCCAGCAGCGTACTCCGGCTCGATGGGACCGGGGAGCTGTTTTTT. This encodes CASSVLRLDGTGELFF.

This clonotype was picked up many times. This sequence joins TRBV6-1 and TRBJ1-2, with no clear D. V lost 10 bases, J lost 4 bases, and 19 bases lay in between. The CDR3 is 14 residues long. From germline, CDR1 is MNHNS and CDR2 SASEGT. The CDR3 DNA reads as TGTGCCACAATCCGTTCAGAGGGTCTCTATGGCTACACCTTC. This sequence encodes CATIRSEGLYGYTF.

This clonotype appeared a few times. The chain's CDR3 is CASSPGGRGYYTF. The CDR3 bases are TGTGCCAGCAGCCCGGGGGGCAGGGGGTACTACACCTTC. The V gene is TRBV7-6, the J gene TRBJ1-2; 7 bases are a match to TRBD1. Germline CDR1 and CDR2: SGHVS and FNYEAQ. Losses at the gene ends were 5 bases for V and 10 bases for J; bases not matched to a gene: 10. The CDR3 runs 13 residues.

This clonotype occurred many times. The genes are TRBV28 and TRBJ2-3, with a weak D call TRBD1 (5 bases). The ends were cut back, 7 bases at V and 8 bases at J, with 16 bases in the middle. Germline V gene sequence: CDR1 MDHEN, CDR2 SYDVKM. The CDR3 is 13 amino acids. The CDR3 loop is CASIPQGASTQYF. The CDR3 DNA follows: TGTGCCAGCATCCCACAAGGGGCCTCTACGCAGTATTTT. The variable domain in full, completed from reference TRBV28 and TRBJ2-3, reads DVKVTQSSRYLVKRTGEKVFLECVQDMDHENMFWYRQDPGLGLRLIYFSYDVKMKEKGDIPEGYSVSREKKERFSLILESASTNQTSMYLCASIPQGASTQYFGPGTRLTVL.

CDR3 sequence: CSVSRGNIQYF. The CDR3 DNA is TGCAGCGTTTCTAGGGGGAACATTCAGTACTTC. The chain combines TRBV29-1 with TRBJ2-4, with TRBD1 as a possible D gene (6 bases). Germline V gene data show CDR1 as SQVTM and CDR2 as ANQGSEA. The V and J ends lost 5 bases and 7 bases respectively, with 9 bases between them. The CDR3 is 11 residues long.

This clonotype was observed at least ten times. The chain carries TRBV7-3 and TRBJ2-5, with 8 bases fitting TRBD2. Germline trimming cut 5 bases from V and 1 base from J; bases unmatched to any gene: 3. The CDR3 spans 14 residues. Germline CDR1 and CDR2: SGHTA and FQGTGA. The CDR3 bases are TGTGCCAGCAGCCCAACTAGCGGCCAAGAGACCCAGTACTTC. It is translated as CASSPTSGQETQYF.

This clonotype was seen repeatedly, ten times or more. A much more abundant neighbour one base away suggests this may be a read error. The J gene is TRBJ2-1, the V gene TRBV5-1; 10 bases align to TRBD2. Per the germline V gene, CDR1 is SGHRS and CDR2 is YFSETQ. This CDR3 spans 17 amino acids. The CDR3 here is CAGSLALAGVGVDEQFF. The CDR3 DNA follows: TGCGCCGGCAGCTTGGCCCTAGCGGGAGTAGGGGTTGATGAGCAGTTCTTC.

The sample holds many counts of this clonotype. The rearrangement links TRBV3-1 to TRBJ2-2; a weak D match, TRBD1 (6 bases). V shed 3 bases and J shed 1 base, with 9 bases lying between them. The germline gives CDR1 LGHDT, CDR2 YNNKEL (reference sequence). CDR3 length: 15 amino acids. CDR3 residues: CASSQGAKNTGELFF. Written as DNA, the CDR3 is TGTGCCAGCAGCCAGGGGGCCAAGAACACCGGGGAGCTGTTTTTT.

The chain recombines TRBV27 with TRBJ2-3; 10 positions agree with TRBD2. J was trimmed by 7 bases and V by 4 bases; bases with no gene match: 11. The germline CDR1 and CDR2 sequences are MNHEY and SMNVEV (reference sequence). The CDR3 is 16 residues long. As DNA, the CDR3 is TGTGCCAGCAGTTCCCAAGCGGGAGGGCCTGGTAATACGCAGTATTTT. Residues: CASSSQAGGPGNTQYF.

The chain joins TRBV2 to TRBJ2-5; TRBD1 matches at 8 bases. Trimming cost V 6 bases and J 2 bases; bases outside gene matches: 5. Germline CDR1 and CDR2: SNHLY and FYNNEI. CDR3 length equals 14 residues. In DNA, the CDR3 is TGTGCCAGCAGGGCGGGACAGGCACAAGAGACCCAGTACTTC. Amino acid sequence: CASRAGQAQETQYF.